This entry is about one TCR beta chain. With 60 Vbeta and 13 Jbeta primers, the PCR was carried out. TCRdb keeps only in-frame clones here, not all; method: immunoSEQ multiplex PCR. In the table there are about 190,000 clones, about 12% of which are singletons. This specimen belongs to a study of cytomegalovirus exposure and HLA in healthy donors. Germline CDR1 is SGDLS and CDR2 is YYNGEE. The CDR3 extends over 15 amino acids. With V trimmed by 1 base and J by 2 bases, 4 bases remained unmatched. This rearrangement joins TRBV9 to TRBJ2-3, with TRBD2 matching over 7 bases. The sequencing sample was made of PBMCs. This TCR derives from a man aged 45 to 65 in good health and CMV-seropositive. CDR3 residues: CASSVKSGNTDTQYF. The CDR3, as DNA: TGTGCCAGCAGCGTAAAAAGCGGGAACACAGATACGCAGTATTTT.